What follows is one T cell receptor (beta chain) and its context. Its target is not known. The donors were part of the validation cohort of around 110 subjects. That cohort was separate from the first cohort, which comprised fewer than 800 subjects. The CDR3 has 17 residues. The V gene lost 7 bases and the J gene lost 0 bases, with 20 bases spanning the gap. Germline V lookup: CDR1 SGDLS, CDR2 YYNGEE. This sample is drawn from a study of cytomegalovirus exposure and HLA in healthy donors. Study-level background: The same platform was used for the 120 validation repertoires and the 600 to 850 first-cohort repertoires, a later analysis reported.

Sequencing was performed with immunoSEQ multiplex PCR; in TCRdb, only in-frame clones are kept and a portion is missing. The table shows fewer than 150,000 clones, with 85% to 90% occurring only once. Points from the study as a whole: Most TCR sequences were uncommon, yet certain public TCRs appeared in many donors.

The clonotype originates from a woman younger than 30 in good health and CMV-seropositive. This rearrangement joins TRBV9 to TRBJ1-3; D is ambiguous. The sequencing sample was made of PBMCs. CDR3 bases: TGTGCCAGCGTGATGTGGAGTGACGGAGTCTCTGGAAACACCATATATTTT. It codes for CASVMWSDGVSGNTIYF.